These T cell receptor beta chains were read from a single sample in a study of OX40 agonist ivuxolimab in advanced cancers. This table comes from immunoSEQ multiplex PCR, and its TCRdb copy is limited to in-frame clones, with some not included. This table has 15,000 to 20,000 clones, 84% appearing once. This sample comprised CD4+ or CD8+ T cells sorted from blood, obtained in a trial of the OX40 agonist ivuxolimab. These receptors were collected from an adult with an advanced solid tumor such as melanoma, head and neck, liver or kidney cancer. Each CDR3 is given with its conserved first and last residue. A D gene is named only where the DNA matches it firmly. Clone size, where shown, is once, few, many, or a class for clones that have expanded.

clone size	J gene	D gene	V gene	CDR3 DNA	CDR3 protein
NA	TRBJ2-1	NA	TRBV7-3	TGTGCCAGCAGCCTGGGATCCCCTACGAACAATGAGCAGTTCTTC	CASSLGSPTNNEQFF
NA	TRBJ2-1	TRBD1	TRBV28	TGTGCCAGCAGTGCGAACAGGGGGCGTGAGCAGTTCTTC	CASSANRGREQFF
NA	TRBJ1-4	NA	TRBV7-9	TGTGCCAGCAGCCCACAGGGTACTAATGAAAAACTGTTTTTT	CASSPQGTNEKLFF
once	TRBJ2-3	TRBD2	TRBV19	TGTGCCAGTAGTATACAGCGGGGGGGCCAAGATACGCAGTATTTT	CASSIQRGGQDTQYF
NA	TRBJ1-1	NA	TRBV29-1	TGCAGCGTTGACCCAGAACCTATGAACACTGAAGCTTTCTTT	CSVDPEPMNTEAFF
NA	TRBJ2-2	NA	TRBV28	TGTGCCAGCAGTTTATTGGCCGGGGAGCTGTTTTTT	CASSLLAGELFF
NA	TRBJ2-2	TRBD1	TRBV28	TGTGCCAGCACGACAGGGGGCCTTGACACCGGGGAGCTGTTTTTT	CASTTGGLDTGELFF
NA	TRBJ2-5	NA	TRBV19	TGTGCCAGTAGTACCAGCGGACAAGAGACCCAGTACTTC	CASSTSGQETQYF
NA	TRBJ1-3	TRBD1	TRBV7-3	TGTGCCAGCAGCTTAGCGGGACAGAAGGTAAGTGGAAACACCATATATTTT	CASSLAGQKVSGNTIYF
few	TRBJ2-7	NA	TRBV4-1	TGCGCCAGCAGCCAAGATATCTCCCATCGAACCCCCTACGAGCAGTACTTC	CASSQDISHRTPYEQYF
NA	TRBJ1-1	NA	TRBV6-6	TGTGCCAGCGGACTCGGGCAGTCGGAGACTGAAGCTTTCTTT	CASGLGQSETEAFF
NA	TRBJ1-2	NA	TRBV6-1	TGTGCCAGCAGTGAAGCAAGGGGGAGGGACTATGGCTACACCTTC	CASSEARGRDYGYTF
few	TRBJ1-2	NA	TRBV19	TGTGCCAGTAGTATTACGGAGTTGGGCTACACCTTC	CASSITELGYTF
NA	TRBJ2-3	TRBD2	TRBV10-3	TGTGCCATCAGTGACCCAGGACTAGCGGGAGGACACACAGATACGCAGTATTTT	CAISDPGLAGGHTDTQYF
NA	TRBJ2-3	NA	TRBV10-3	TGTGCCGTCGGTTGGGGGGCAGCGTTTACAGATACGCAGTATTTT	CAVGWGAAFTDTQYF
NA	TRBJ1-4	NA	TRBV6-1	TGTGCCAGCAGTGGACGCTTTGGGGGAGGAAGTGAAAAACTGTTTTTT	CASSGRFGGGSEKLFF
NA	TRBJ2-2	TRBD1	TRBV7-8	TGTGCCAGCAGCCCCCGACAGGGTTCCACCGGGGAGCTGTTTTTT	CASSPRQGSTGELFF
NA	TRBJ2-7	NA	TRBV29-1	TGCAGCGGCTTTAACCCCCAGGGGGGCGAGCAGTACTTC	CSGFNPQGGEQYF
NA	TRBJ2-4	NA	TRBV2	TGTGCCAGCAGTGGGTCGACATACAAAAACATTCAGTACTTC	CASSGSTYKNIQYF
NA	TRBJ1-1	NA	TRBV6-9	TGTGCCAGCAGTTACGGGTCGGTAACTGAAGCTTTCTTT	CASSYGSVTEAFF
NA	TRBJ2-6	TRBD1	TRBV2	TGTGCCAGCAGGGCCGGGACAGGCGACTCTGGGGCCAACGTCCTGACTTTC	CASRAGTGDSGANVLTF
NA	TRBJ2-1	NA	TRBV30	TGTGCCTGGAGCCGACTAGATTTCGATGAGCAGTTCTTC	CAWSRLDFDEQFF
NA	TRBJ1-2	TRBD1	TRBV27	TGTGCCAGCAGTTTTATTTGGACAGGGAATTTAAGGGGCTACACCTTC	CASSFIWTGNLRGYTF
NA	TRBJ1-1	NA	TRBV30	TGTGCCTGGAGCGCCGGAGGACTTACTGAAGCTTTCTTT	CAWSAGGLTEAFF
NA	TRBJ2-7	TRBD2	TRBV4-1	TGCGCCAGCAGCCAAGAATGGCGGGGGGCCAGGGAGCAGTACTTC	CASSQEWRGAREQYF
NA	TRBJ2-3	TRBD1	TRBV6-5	TGTGCCAGCAGTTCACAGGGGGTATTTGTAGATACGCAGTATTTT	CASSSQGVFVDTQYF
NA	TRBJ2-1	NA	TRBV5-6	TGTGCCAGCAGGCTGGTAGGGCTCGATGAGCAGTTCTTC	CASRLVGLDEQFF
NA	TRBJ2-3	NA	TRBV10-2	TGCGCCACTACCTTGAGGGGCACAGATACGCAGTATTTT	CATTLRGTDTQYF
NA	TRBJ2-7	TRBD2	TRBV7-2	TGTGCCAGCAGCCAACTAGCGGGAGGCGGCGAGCAGTACTTC	CASSQLAGGGEQYF
once	TRBJ2-1	NA	TRBV5-1	TGCGCCAGCAGCTCCTCCGGGACTTCGAATGAGCAGTTCTTC	CASSSSGTSNEQFF
NA	TRBJ1-3	NA	TRBV11-2	TGTGCCAGCAGCTTATCGACAGGCTCTGGAAACACCATATATTTT	CASSLSTGSGNTIYF
NA	TRBJ2-3	TRBD1	TRBV19	TGTGCCAGTAACACAGGGGCCGTCCTACCCACAGATACGCAGTATTTT	CASNTGAVLPTDTQYF
NA	TRBJ1-2	NA	TRBV6-5	TGTGCCAGCATCAAAGGGGGGGGGCCGTACTATGGCTACACCTTC	CASIKGGGPYYGYTF
NA	TRBJ1-5	NA	TRBV10-3	TGTGCCATCAGTGAGTCAAAAGGGGGCAATCAGCCCCAGCATTTT	CAISESKGGNQPQHF
NA	TRBJ2-1	NA	TRBV5-4	TGTGCCAGCAGCTCAACGGGAGTCATCGGGCAGTTCTTC	CASSSTGVIGQFF
NA	TRBJ2-3	NA	TRBV18	TGTGCCAGCTCACAACCCACAGATACGCAGTATTTT	CASSQPTDTQYF
NA	TRBJ1-3	TRBD1	TRBV28	TGTGCCAGCAGTTCCCCAGGGGGCGTCTCTGGAAACACCATATATTTT	CASSSPGGVSGNTIYF
once	TRBJ2-3	NA	TRBV10-3	TGTGCCATCAGTGAGTCGGGGGGGCTCAGCACAGATACGCAGTATTTT	CAISESGGLSTDTQYF
NA	TRBJ2-1	NA	TRBV7-9	TGTGCCATCCTGGGGAGTGAGCAGTTCTTC	CAILGSEQFF
once	TRBJ2-2	NA	TRBV5-6	TGTGCCAGCAGCTTCGGGACACCAGCGAACACCGGGGAGCTGTTTTTT	CASSFGTPANTGELFF
NA	TRBJ1-1	NA	TRBV19	TGTGCCAGTAGCCACAGGGAGGCTAACACTGAAGCTTTCTTT	CASSHREANTEAFF